Listed here are 17 T cell receptor beta chains from one sample, sequenced in a study of T-cell memory formation after mild COVID-19. TCRdb re-analysed the 5' RACE reads in MiXCR, keeping a single row per CDR3 protein. The profile shows about 110,000 distinct CDR3 sequences, roughly a sixth of them singletons. The sequenced material came from PBMCs or a T cell subset sorted from them (not recorded which). The receptors stem from a man younger than 30 who had mild COVID-19 (a few samples of this study predate the infection). Cell type and time point are not known.

This clonotype showed up just once. The chain recombines TRBV2 with TRBJ1-5; 9 bases are shared with TRBD1. The germline gives CDR1 SNHLY, CDR2 FYNNEI. There are 14 residues in the CDR3. V lost 8 bases, J lost 5 bases, and 7 bases stayed unmatched. The CDR3 here is CASSRGQGHQPQHF. In nucleotides, the CDR3 is TGTGCCAGCTCACGGGGACAGGGACATCAGCCCCAGCATTTT.

This chain links TRBV29-1 with TRBJ1-6, with a tentative D call TRBD1 (5 bases). The V end was cut by 5 bases, the J end by 4 bases, with 12 bases between. The germline gives CDR1 SQVTM, CDR2 ANQGSEA. The CDR3 covers 14 residues. This CDR3 reads CSVRDLDYNSPLHF. The CDR3 coding sequence is TGCAGCGTTAGGGACCTCGATTATAATTCACCCCTCCACTTT.

The V gene is TRBV20-1, the J gene TRBJ2-3; 7 nucleotides match TRBD2. V trimming: 5 bases; J trimming: 2 bases; junction bases outside the gene matches: 10. Looked up from germline, CDR1 is DFQATT and CDR2 is SNEGSKA (reference sequence). This CDR3 region has 15 residues. In nucleotides, the CDR3 is TGCAGTGCTGGCGGGGGTGCGGGGAACACAGATACGCAGTATTTT. Translating it yields CSAGGGAGNTDTQYF.

This clonotype was counted only a few times. This chain joins TRBV6-2 or TRBV6-3 and TRBJ1-3; the D is unclear. Trimming left V 6 bases short and J 0 bases short, with 9 bases between. The germline CDR1 and CDR2 sequences are MNHEY and SVGEGT. The CDR3 sequence is 14 residues long. CDR3 sequence: CASRQSHSGNTIYF. CDR3 DNA: TGTGCCAGCAGACAGAGCCACTCTGGAAACACCATATATTTT.

There are many counts of this clonotype. This chain joins TRBV6-6 and TRBJ2-1, with TRBD1 as a possible D gene (6 bases). The CDR3 has 13 amino acids. The V and J ends lost 6 bases and 5 bases respectively, with 11 bases between them. The V gene's germline CDR1 is MNHNY and CDR2 SVGAGI (reference sequence). This chain's CDR3 is CASSGTPHNEQFF. CDR3 nucleotides: TGTGCCAGCAGCGGGACACCCCACAATGAGCAGTTCTTC.

This clonotype was counted only a few times. The rearrangement uses TRBV7-2 and TRBJ2-1, with 12 bases matching TRBD2. CDR1 is SGHTA and CDR2 is FQGNSA in the germline V gene. The CDR3 spans 15 residues. V lost 0 bases and J lost 8; bases outside the gene matches: 2. The DNA for the CDR3 is TGTGCCAGCAGCTTAGCGGGACTAGCGGGTCATGAGCAGTTCTTC. As protein: CASSLAGLAGHEQFF.

V is TRBV15 and J is TRBJ2-1; D might be TRBD2 (8 bases). CDR1 LNHNV and CDR2 YYDKDF come from the germline V gene (reference sequence). The CDR3 sequence is 16 residues long. Between the trimmed V and J ends, which lost 0 bases and 10 bases, there was a span of 19 bases. CDR3 nucleotides: TGTGCCACCAGCAGAGATCGTTTAGCGGGGACAGAGGAGCAGTTCTTC. Its translation: CATSRDRLAGTEEQFF.

This clonotype was counted only a few times. V gene TRBV24-1 combines with J gene TRBJ2-5; D is possibly TRBD2 (5 bases). The V end lost 3 bases, the J end lost 7 bases, and 11 bases lay between the germline ends. The CDR3 contains 13 residues. Germline CDR1 and CDR2: KGHDR and SFDVKD. As DNA, the CDR3 is TGTGCCACCAGTGATGCCGGACTGGGGACCCAGTACTTC. Encoded protein: CATSDAGLGTQYF.

This clonotype was seen a few times. The gene calls are TRBV5-4 and TRBJ2-1, with 8 bases aligning to TRBD2. The V gene's germline CDR1 is SGHNT and CDR2 YYREEE (reference sequence). With V trimmed by 4 bases and J by 6 bases, 6 bases remained unmatched. The CDR3 is made up of 14 amino acids. The CDR3: CASSRGGLGNEQFF. CDR3 coding DNA: TGTGCCAGCAGCCGGGGGGGGCTAGGCAATGAGCAGTTCTTC.

The chain has TRBV7-2 and TRBJ2-1; 7 bases match TRBD1. In germline, CDR1 is SGHTA, CDR2 FQGNSA. This CDR3 has 15 amino acids. The V segment lost 5 bases and the J segment 6 bases; nucleotides outside the gene matches: 10. CDR3 in amino acids: CASSHQGTVGNEQFF. Here the CDR3 DNA reads TGTGCCAGCAGCCATCAGGGGACAGTTGGCAATGAGCAGTTCTTC. The whole variable domain, remainder taken from reference TRBV7-2 and TRBJ2-1, is GAGVSQSPSNKVTEKGKDVELRCDPISGHTALYWYRQSLGQGLEFLIYFQGNSAPDKSGLPSDRFSAERTGGSVSTLTIQRTQQEDSAVYLCASSHQGTVGNEQFFGPGTRLTVL.

This clonotype turned up a few times. The chain couples TRBV2 to TRBJ2-5, with D unclear. The CDR3 covers 13 residues. V gave up 3 bases and J gave up 3 bases, with 8 bases separating them. CDR1 is SNHLY, CDR2 FYNNEI, per germline. Here the CDR3 DNA reads TGTGCCAGCAGTGATCGCAGGAAAGAGACCCAGTACTTC. Translation: CASSDRRKETQYF.

This chain joins TRBV3-1 and TRBJ2-1; D might be TRBD2 (6 bases). Trimming shortened V by 3 bases and J by 0 bases, and 12 bases separated the two germline ends. The CDR3 contains 16 residues. The germline V gene has CDR1 LGHDT and CDR2 YNNKEL (reference sequence). The CDR3 DNA is TGTGCCAGCAGCCATGTGGCGGGGCACTCCTACAATGAGCAGTTCTTC. The encoded protein is CASSHVAGHSYNEQFF.

This clonotype has just a few counts. The chain has TRBV7-9 and TRBJ2-1; 7 bases line up with TRBD1. With 1 base clipped from V and 4 bases from J, the junction kept 4 bases outside the gene matches. The CDR3 runs 15 residues. Per germline, CDR1 SEHNR and CDR2 FQNEAQ (reference sequence). In DNA, the CDR3 is TGTGCCAGCAGCTTAGAAGGGGGCGGTTACAATGAGCAGTTCTTC. The encoded protein is CASSLEGGGYNEQFF.

There are many counts of this clonotype. The chain combines TRBV5-1 with TRBJ2-1; the match to TRBD2 covers 10 bases. Germline CDR1 SGHRS, CDR2 YFSETQ. V lost 4 bases and J lost 7; bases outside the gene matches: 5. The length of the CDR3 is 14 residues. The CDR3 sequence: CASSRAGGPNEQFF. As DNA, the CDR3 is TGCGCCAGCAGCCGAGCGGGGGGGCCGAATGAGCAGTTCTTC. The whole variable domain, filled in from reference TRBV5-1 and TRBJ2-1, reads KAGVTQTPRYLIKTRGQQVTLSCSPISGHRSVSWYQQTPGQGLQFLFEYFSETQRNKGNFPGRFSGRQFSNSRSEMNVSTLELGDSALYLCASSRAGGPNEQFFGPGTRLTVL.

This CDR3 is CASSQDLDDRGRIGPLHF. In nucleotides, the CDR3 is TGCGCCAGCAGCCAAGATTTGGACGACAGGGGGCGTATAGGACCCCTCCACTTT. The rearrangement links TRBV4-3 to TRBJ1-6, with 10 bases identical to TRBD1. V gave up 0 bases and J gave up 12 bases; unmatched junction bases: 14. The CDR3 is made up of 18 amino acids. The germline CDR1 and CDR2 sequences are LGHNA and YSLEER.

This clonotype was seen a few times. CDR3 in amino acids: CASSWQRGEQYF. CDR3 in DNA: TGCGCCAGCAGCTGGCAGCGAGGGGAGCAGTACTTC. The V and J genes are TRBV5-1 and TRBJ2-7, with D maybe TRBD2 (5 bases). This CDR3 region has 12 residues. The V gene lost 3 bases and the J gene lost 7 bases, with 11 bases spanning the gap. The germline V gene has CDR1 SGHRS and CDR2 YFSETQ.

The CDR3 loop is CASSPSSSGGHPSQETQYF. The CDR3 DNA reads TGTGCCAGCAGCCCTAGCTCCTCTGGGGGTCACCCTAGCCAAGAGACCCAGTACTTC. The V call is TRBV5-4, the J call TRBJ2-5; D assignment may be TRBD1 or TRBD2 (5 bases each). V lost 4 bases and J 1 base, leaving 26 bases between the germline ends. Per germline, CDR1 SGHNT and CDR2 YYREEE (reference sequence). This CDR3 is built from 19 residues. Supplemented by reference TRBV5-4 and TRBJ2-5, the full variable domain reads ETGVTQSPTHLIKTRGQQVTLRCSSQSGHNTVSWYQQALGQGPQFIFQYYREEENGRGNFPPRFSGLQFPNYSSELNVNALELDDSALYLCASSPSSSGGHPSQETQYFGPGTRLLVL.